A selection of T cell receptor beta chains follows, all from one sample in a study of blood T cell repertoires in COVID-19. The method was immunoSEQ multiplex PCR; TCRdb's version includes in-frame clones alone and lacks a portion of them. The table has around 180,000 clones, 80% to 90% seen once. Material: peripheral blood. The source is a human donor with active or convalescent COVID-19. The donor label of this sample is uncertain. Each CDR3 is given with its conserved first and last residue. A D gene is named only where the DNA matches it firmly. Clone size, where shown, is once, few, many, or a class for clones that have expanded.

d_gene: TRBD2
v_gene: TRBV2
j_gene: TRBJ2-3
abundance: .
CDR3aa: CASNERGSTDTQYF
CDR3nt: TGTGCCAGCAACGAGCGGGGGAGCACAGATACGCAGTATTTT

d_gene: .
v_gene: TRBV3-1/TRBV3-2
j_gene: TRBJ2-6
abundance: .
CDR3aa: CASSPAGANVLTF
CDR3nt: TGTGCCAGCAGCCCGGCTGGGGCCAACGTCCTGACTTTC

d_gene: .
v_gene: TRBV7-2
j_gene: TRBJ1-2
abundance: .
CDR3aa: CASSLPRIFPIDGYTF
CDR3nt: TGTGCCAGCAGCTTACCCCGAATTTTCCCCATAGATGGCTACACCTTC

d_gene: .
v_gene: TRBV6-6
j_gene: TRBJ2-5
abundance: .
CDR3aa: CASRRDLAETQYF
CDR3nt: TGTGCCAGCAGACGGGACTTAGCTGAGACCCAGTACTTC

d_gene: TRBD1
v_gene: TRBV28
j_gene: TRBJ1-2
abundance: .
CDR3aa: CASRGTGLGYTF
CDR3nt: TGTGCCAGCAGGGGGACAGGGCTCGGCTACACCTTC

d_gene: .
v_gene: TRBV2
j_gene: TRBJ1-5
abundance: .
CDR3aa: CASSESLHPQHF
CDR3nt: TGTGCCAGCAGTGAAAGCCTCCACCCCCAGCATTTT

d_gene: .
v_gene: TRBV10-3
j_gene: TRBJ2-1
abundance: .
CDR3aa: CAIQLGLGNEQFF
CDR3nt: TGTGCCATACAACTAGGTTTGGGCAATGAGCAGTTCTTC

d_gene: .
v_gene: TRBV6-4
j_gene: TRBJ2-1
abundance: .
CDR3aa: CASSVRGAGEQFF
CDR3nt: TGTGCCAGCAGCGTCCGGGGGGCTGGAGAGCAGTTCTTC

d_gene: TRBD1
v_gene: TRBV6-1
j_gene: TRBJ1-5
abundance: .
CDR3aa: CASSEGQGAQPQHF
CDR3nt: TGTGCCAGCAGTGAGGGACAGGGGGCTCAGCCCCAGCATTTT

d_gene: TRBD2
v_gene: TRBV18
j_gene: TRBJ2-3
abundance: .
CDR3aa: CASSPAGTSLDTQYF
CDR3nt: TGTGCCAGCTCACCGGCCGGGACTAGCCTTGATACGCAGTATTTT

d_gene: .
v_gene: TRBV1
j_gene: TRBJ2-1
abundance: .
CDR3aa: CTSSQGLAGRREGAYNEQFF
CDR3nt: TGCACCAGCAGCCAAGGACTAGCGGGACGAAGAGAGGGGGCCTACAATGAGCAGTTCTTC

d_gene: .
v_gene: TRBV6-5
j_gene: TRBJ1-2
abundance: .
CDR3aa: CASSFRGSYGYTF
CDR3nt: TGTGCCAGCAGTTTCCGGGGGTCCTATGGCTACACCTTC

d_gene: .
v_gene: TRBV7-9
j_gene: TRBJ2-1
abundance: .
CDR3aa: CASRLDEGEQFF
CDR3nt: TGTGCCAGCAGACTTGATGAGGGAGAGCAGTTCTTC

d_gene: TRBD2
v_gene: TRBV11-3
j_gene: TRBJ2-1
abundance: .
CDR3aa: CASSLGLAGGEQFF
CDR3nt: TGTGCCAGCAGCTTAGGACTAGCGGGAGGTGAGCAGTTCTTC

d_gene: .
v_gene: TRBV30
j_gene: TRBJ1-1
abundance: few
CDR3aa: CAWGRTTMNTEAFF
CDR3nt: TGTGCCTGGGGAAGGACAACGATGAACACTGAAGCTTTCTTT

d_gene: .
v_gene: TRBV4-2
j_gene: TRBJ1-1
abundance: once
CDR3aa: CASSQDLESRGTEAFF
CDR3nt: TGTGCCAGCAGCCAGGACTTGGAGTCCCGCGGAACTGAAGCTTTCTTT

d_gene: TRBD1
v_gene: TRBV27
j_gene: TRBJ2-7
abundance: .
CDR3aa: CASSLTGPYEQYF
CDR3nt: TGTGCCAGCAGTTTGACAGGGCCCTACGAGCAGTACTTC

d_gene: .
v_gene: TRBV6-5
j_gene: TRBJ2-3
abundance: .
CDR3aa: CASIGQLWTDTQYF
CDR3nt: TGTGCCAGCATTGGACAGTTGTGGACAGATACGCAGTATTTT

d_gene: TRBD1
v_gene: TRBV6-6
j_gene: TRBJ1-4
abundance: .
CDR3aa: CASSWGRGSEKLFF
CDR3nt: TGTGCCAGCAGTTGGGGCAGGGGGAGTGAAAAACTGTTTTTT

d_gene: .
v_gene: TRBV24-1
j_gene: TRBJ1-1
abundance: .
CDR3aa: CATRAGGTEAFF
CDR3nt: TGTGCCACCAGGGCCGGGGGGACTGAAGCTTTCTTT

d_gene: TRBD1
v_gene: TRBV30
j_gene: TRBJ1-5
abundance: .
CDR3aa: CAWSRDRGPSNQPQHF
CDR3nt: TGTGCCTGGAGTCGAGACAGGGGACCTAGCAATCAGCCCCAGCATTTT

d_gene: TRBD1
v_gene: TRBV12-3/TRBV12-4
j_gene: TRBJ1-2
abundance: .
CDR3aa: CASNPGTGLGYTF
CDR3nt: TGTGCCAGCAACCCCGGGACAGGGCTAGGCTACACCTTC

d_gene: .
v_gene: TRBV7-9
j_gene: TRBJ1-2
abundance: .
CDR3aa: CASSLAGDYGYTF
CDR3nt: TGTGCCAGCAGCTTAGCAGGGGACTATGGCTACACCTTC

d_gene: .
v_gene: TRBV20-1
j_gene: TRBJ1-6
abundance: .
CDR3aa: CSASREARNSPLHF
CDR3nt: TGCAGTGCTAGTAGGGAGGCGAGGAATTCACCCCTCCACTTT

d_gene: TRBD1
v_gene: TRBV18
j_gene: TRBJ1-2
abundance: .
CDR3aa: CASSLDRVAGYTF
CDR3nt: TGTGCCAGCTCTCTCGACAGGGTAGCCGGCTACACCTTC

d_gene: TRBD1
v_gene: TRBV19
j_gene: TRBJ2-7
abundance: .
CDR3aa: CASSPWTGLNEQYF
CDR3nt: TGTGCCAGTAGTCCTTGGACAGGGTTAAACGAGCAGTACTTC

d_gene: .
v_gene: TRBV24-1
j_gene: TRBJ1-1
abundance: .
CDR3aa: CATSDTKGRGTVQAFF
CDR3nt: TGTGCCACCAGTGATACGAAGGGTAGGGGAACAGTCCAAGCTTTCTTT

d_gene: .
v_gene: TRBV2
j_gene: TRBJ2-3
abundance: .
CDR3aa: CASVPGTVTDTQYF
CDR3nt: TGTGCCAGCGTTCCCGGGACTGTTACAGATACGCAGTATTTT

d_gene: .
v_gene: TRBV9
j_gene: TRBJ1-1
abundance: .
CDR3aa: CASSVGGRTGTEAFF
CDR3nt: TGTGCCAGCAGCGTAGGGGGTAGGACGGGAACTGAAGCTTTCTTT

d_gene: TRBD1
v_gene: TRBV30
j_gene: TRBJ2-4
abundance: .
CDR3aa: CAWSADEGANDIQYF
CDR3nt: TGTGCCTGGAGTGCCGACGAGGGGGCAAATGACATTCAGTACTTC

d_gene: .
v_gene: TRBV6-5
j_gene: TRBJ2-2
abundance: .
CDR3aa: CATMRGGTHTGELFF
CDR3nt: TGTGCCACCATGCGAGGGGGTACTCACACCGGGGAGCTGTTTTTT

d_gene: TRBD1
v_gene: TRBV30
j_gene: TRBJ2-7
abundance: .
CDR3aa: CAWGKQGPYEQYF
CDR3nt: TGTGCCTGGGGCAAACAGGGGCCCTACGAGCAGTACTTC

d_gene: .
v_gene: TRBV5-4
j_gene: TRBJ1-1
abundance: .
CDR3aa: CASSLSRGRGTEAFF
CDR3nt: TGTGCCAGCAGCTTGTCGCGGGGGCGTGGTACTGAAGCTTTCTTT

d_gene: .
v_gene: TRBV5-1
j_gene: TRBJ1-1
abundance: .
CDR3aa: CASRRGLMNTEAFF
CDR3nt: TGCGCCAGCAGAAGGGGCCTTATGAACACTGAAGCTTTCTTT

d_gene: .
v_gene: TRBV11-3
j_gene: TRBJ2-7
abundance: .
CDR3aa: CASSLRDLEQYF
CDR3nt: TGTGCCAGCAGCTTGCGGGATCTTGAGCAGTACTTC

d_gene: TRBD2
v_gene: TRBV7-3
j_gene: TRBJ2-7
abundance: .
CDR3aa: CASSLMAAGGNYEQYF
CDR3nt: TGTGCCAGCAGCTTAATGGCTGCGGGGGGAAACTACGAGCAGTACTTC

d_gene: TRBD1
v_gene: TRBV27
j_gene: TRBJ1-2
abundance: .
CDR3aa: CASRVHTGAYGYTF
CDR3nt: TGTGCCAGCCGAGTCCACACAGGGGCCTATGGCTACACCTTC

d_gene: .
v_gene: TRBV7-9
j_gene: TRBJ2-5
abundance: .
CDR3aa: CASSSRGSDQETQYF
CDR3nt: TGTGCCAGCAGCTCCAGGGGCTCCGACCAAGAGACCCAGTACTTC

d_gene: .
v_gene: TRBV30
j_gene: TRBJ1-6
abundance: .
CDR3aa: CAWIRQDFYNSPLHF
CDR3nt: TGTGCCTGGATCCGGCAGGACTTCTATAATTCACCCCTCCACTTT

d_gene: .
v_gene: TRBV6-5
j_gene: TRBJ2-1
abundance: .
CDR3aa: CASGRLYNEQFF
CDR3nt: TGTGCCAGCGGGAGGCTCTACAATGAGCAGTTCTTC

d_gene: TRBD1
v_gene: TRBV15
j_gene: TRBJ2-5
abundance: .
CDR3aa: CATSSSQGLQETQYF
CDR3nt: TGTGCCACCAGCAGTTCACAGGGGCTCCAAGAGACCCAGTACTTC

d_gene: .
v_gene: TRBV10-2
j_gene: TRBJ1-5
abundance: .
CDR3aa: CASSTGQGQPQHF
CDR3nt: TGCGCCAGCAGTACAGGGCAGGGTCAGCCCCAGCATTTT

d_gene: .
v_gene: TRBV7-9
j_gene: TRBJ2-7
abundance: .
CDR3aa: CASSPDYIYEQYF
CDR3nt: TGTGCCAGCAGCCCAGACTACATTTACGAGCAGTACTTC

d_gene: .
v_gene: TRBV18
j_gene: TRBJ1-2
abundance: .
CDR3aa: CASSPGGAYGYTF
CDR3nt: TGTGCCAGCTCACCAGGGGGCGCCTATGGCTACACCTTC

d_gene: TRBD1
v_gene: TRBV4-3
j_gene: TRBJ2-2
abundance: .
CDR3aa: CASSQVPGQGTGELFF
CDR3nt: TGCGCCAGCAGCCAAGTCCCGGGACAGGGCACCGGGGAGCTGTTTTTT

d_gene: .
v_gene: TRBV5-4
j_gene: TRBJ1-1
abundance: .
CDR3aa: CASSSRDKSNTEAFF
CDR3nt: TGTGCCAGCAGCTCCCGGGACAAGAGTAACACTGAAGCTTTCTTT